The clone carrying this TCR beta chain appeared once. The data were taken from a study of T cells in Graves' hyperthyroidism and ophthalmopathy. The CDR3 extends over 12 amino acids. V was shortened by 4 bases and J by 10 bases, with 12 bases between the two germline ends. Germline V gene lookup returns CDR1 SGHNT and CDR2 YYREEE (reference sequence). TCR beta CDR3 regions were amplified from RNA transcripts. HTBI primers drove first-round RT-PCR of the TCR CDR3. MiXCR, run by TCRdb on the multiplex PCR reads, gives a single entry per CDR3 protein. Of about 99,000 distinct CDR3 sequences in the sample, over 45% were seen once. Uncontrolled infections, other autoimmune diseases, pregnancy or lactation led to exclusion of patients.

The V and J genes are TRBV5-4 and TRBJ2-4; a possible D gene is TRBD2 (6 bases). Sequencing was done on a sample of blood. This TCR was sampled from a man aged 40-50 years with Graves' hyperthyroidism. CDR3 amino acids: CASSPAGRIQYF. For the CDR3, the DNA is TGTGCCAGCAGCCCGGCGGGACGGATTCAGTACTTC.